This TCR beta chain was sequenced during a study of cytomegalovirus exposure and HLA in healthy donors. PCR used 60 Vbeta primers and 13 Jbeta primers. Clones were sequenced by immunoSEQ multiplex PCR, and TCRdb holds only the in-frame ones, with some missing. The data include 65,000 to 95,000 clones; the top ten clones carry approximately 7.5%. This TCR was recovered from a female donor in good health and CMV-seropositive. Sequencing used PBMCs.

The CDR3 loop reads CASSLGNRGGYNEQFF. In DNA, the CDR3 is TGCGCCAGCAGCTTAGGTAACAGGGGCGGATACAATGAGCAGTTCTTC. J is TRBJ2-1 and V is TRBV5-1; TRBD1 agrees at 7 bases. The junction had 9 bases not matched to a gene; V was cut back by 2 bases and J by 4 bases. The CDR3 loop spans 16 amino acids. The germline CDR1 and CDR2 sequences are SGHRS and YFSETQ.